The 13 T cell receptor beta chains in this list originate from one sample, sequenced in a study of cytomegalovirus exposure and HLA in healthy donors (dated by TCRdb to the late 2010s). The library was prepared using the immunoSEQ multiplex PCR assay. TCRdb limited this immuneACCESS table to in-frame rearrangements with V and J called. A share of clones is missing; checked studies link under half to unresolved V genes, and the rest is unexplained. The sample contains under 75,000 clones, about 97% of them found a single time. Of the sample, around 1.6% is held by the ten largest clones. The sample comprised PBMCs. The receptor source for this set is a woman aged 18 to 35 in good health and CMV-seropositive.

This chain uses TRBV30 with TRBJ2-1; D not resolved. V was clipped by 3 bases and J by 5 bases, with 5 bases between them. This CDR3 spans 11 amino acids. Per the germline V gene, CDR1 is GTSNPN and CDR2 is SVGIG (reference sequence). The DNA of the CDR3 is TGTGCCTGGAGCGGTAACAATGAGCAGTTCTTC. Amino acids: CAWSGNNEQFF.

The chain is built from TRBV18 and TRBJ2-5; D gene ambiguous. CDR1 is KGHSH, CDR2 LQKENI, per germline. The CDR3 consists of 10 residues. Trimming took 3 bases from V and 9 from J, leaving 5 bases between them. The CDR3 reads CASSPSPQYF. The CDR3 DNA follows: TGTGCCAGCTCACCGAGCCCCCAGTACTTC. Drawing the rest from reference TRBV18 and TRBJ2-5, the complete variable domain is NAGVMQNPRHLVRRRGQEARLRCSPMKGHSHVYWYRQLPEEGLKFMVYLQKENIIDESGMPKERFSAEFPKEGPSILRIQQVVRGDSAAYFCASSPSPQYFGPGTRLLVL.

This clone was seen once. This sequence joins TRBV15 and TRBJ1-5; TRBD1 might be the D (5 bases). The V end was cut by 0 bases, the J end by 3 bases, with 9 bases between. The CDR3 runs to 15 residues. In germline, CDR1 is LNHNV, CDR2 YYDKDF (reference sequence). CDR3 sequence (DNA): TGTGCCACCAGCAGAGATCGGGGGTTCAATCAGCCCCAGCATTTT. Amino acid sequence: CATSRDRGFNQPQHF.

The V gene is TRBV9, the J gene TRBJ2-1; D is perhaps TRBD2 (8 bases). This CDR3 spans 16 amino acids. Germline V gives CDR1 SGDLS, CDR2 YYNGEE. Trimming took off 0 bases at V and 7 bases at J, with 17 bases between the two ends. CDR3 in amino acids: CASSVGGQIAGNEQFF. CDR3 bases: TGTGCCAGCAGCGTAGGGGGACAGATAGCGGGGAATGAGCAGTTCTTC. The variable domain in full, completed from reference TRBV9 and TRBJ2-1, reads DSGVTQTPKHLITATGQRVTLRCSPRSGDLSVYWYQQSLDQGLQFLIQYYNGEERAKGNILERFSAQQFPDLHSELNLSSLELGDSALYFCASSVGGQIAGNEQFFGPGTRLTVL.

The gene calls are TRBV6-9 and TRBJ1-2; D not certain. This CDR3 comprises 13 residues. Trimming removed 3 bases from V and 4 bases from J, with 9 bases in between. Germline CDR1 reads MNHGY; CDR2 reads SVAAGI. DNA of the CDR3: TGTGCCAGCAGTTACGGCCGGAGCTATGGCTACACCTTC. Protein: CASSYGRSYGYTF.

The chain recombines TRBV11-2 with TRBJ1-2; no clear D gene. Between the trimmed V and J ends, which lost 1 base and 2 bases, there was a span of 5 bases. CDR1 is SGHAT and CDR2 is FQNNGV in the germline V gene. The CDR3 consists of 13 residues. In DNA, the CDR3 is TGTGCCAGCAGCTTAGGACTCAACTATGGCTACACCTTC. Translating it yields CASSLGLNYGYTF.

This sequence joins TRBV19 and TRBJ2-3; TRBD1 matches 8 bases. Trimming took 4 bases from V and 2 from J; bases not matched to a gene: 5. The CDR3 loop spans 15 amino acids. Germline V CDR1 and CDR2: LNHDA, SQIVND (reference sequence). CDR3 DNA: TGTGCCAGTAGTACCGGGACAGGCTACACAGATACGCAGTATTTT. The encoded protein is CASSTGTGYTDTQYF.

The V and J genes are TRBV7-9 and TRBJ1-1; D perhaps matches TRBD1 (6 bases). V dropped 7 bases and J dropped 7 bases, with 10 bases sitting between them. This CDR3 is built from 11 residues. Per the germline V gene, CDR1 is SEHNR and CDR2 is FQNEAQ (reference sequence). CDR3 region: CASNTRGEAFF. CDR3 sequence (DNA): TGTGCCAGCAACACCAGGGGTGAAGCTTTCTTT.

The rearrangement joins TRBV7-2 to TRBJ2-1; 11 bases are shared with TRBD2. The germline gives CDR1 SGHTA, CDR2 FQGNSA. The CDR3 has 15 amino acids. V shed 4 bases, J shed 7 bases, and the junction held 6 bases outside the gene matches. CDR3: CASSSLAGDGNEQFF. As DNA, the CDR3 is TGTGCCAGCAGCTCACTAGCGGGAGACGGGAATGAGCAGTTCTTC.

The chain combines TRBV11-1 with TRBJ1-1, with 12 nucleotides matching TRBD1. Per the germline V gene, CDR1 is SGHAT and CDR2 is FQDESV (reference sequence). Losses at the gene ends were 6 bases for V and 5 bases for J; bases not matched to a gene: 10. This CDR3 is built from 16 residues. CDR3: CASRRPSGQGATEAFF. The DNA of the CDR3 is TGTGCCAGCAGGCGACCCTCGGGACAGGGGGCTACTGAAGCTTTCTTT.

The rearrangement joins TRBV19 to TRBJ2-1; tentatively, D is TRBD2 (6 bases). This CDR3 spans 16 amino acids. The V gene lost 4 bases and the J gene lost 4 bases, with 17 bases spanning the gap. The germline CDR1 and CDR2 sequences are LNHDA and SQIVND (reference sequence). The CDR3 DNA sequence: TGTGCCAGTAGTACCGCCCTTTGGGACTTTTACAATGAGCAGTTCTTC. Residues: CASSTALWDFYNEQFF.

This chain connects TRBV11-2 to TRBJ2-5, with TRBD2 as a possible D gene (5 bases). The CDR3 consists of 14 residues. The V end lost 1 base, the J end lost 5 bases, and 11 bases lay between the germline ends. Germline values: CDR1 SGHAT, CDR2 FQNNGV. CDR3 loop: CASSLGLRVETQYF. CDR3 DNA sequence: TGTGCCAGCAGCTTAGGGTTGCGGGTCGAGACCCAGTACTTC.

The chain carries TRBV4-1 and TRBJ1-2; D unresolved. The germline V and J ends were trimmed by 0 bases and 4 bases, with 6 bases remaining between them. The V gene's germline CDR1 is MGHRA and CDR2 YSYEKL. The CDR3 spans 13 residues. The CDR3 bases are TGCGCCAGCAGCCAAGATGCCAGCTATGGCTACACCTTC. Protein sequence: CASSQDASYGYTF.